The next 17 T cell receptor beta chains were all read from a single sample in a study of a mutant IDH1 vaccine in newly diagnosed glioma. As to time point: baseline, week 1 (first vaccination visit). Treatment denoted: pre-vaccination baseline after standard-of-care therapy. TCRdb's copy holds only in-frame clones and misses some; the assay was immunoSEQ multiplex PCR. The sample records 85,000 to 100,000 clones, around 82% being singletons. The sequencing here drew on PBMCs, taken from a glioma patient treated with radiotherapy, temozolomide or both. These receptor sequences come from a woman between 50 and 59 years old with glioma.

This chain links TRBV7-9 with TRBJ1-1, with 8 bases that match TRBD1. The V and J ends lost 5 bases and 1 base, in that order; junction bases with no gene match: 6. Germline CDR1 reads SEHNR; CDR2 reads FQNEAQ (reference sequence). The CDR3 spans 15 residues. CDR3 in DNA: TGTGCCAGCAGCAGAACAGGGGGGGCGAACACTGAAGCTTTCTTT. It is translated as CASSRTGGANTEAFF.

This rearrangement joins TRBV6-5 to TRBJ1-1; TRBD1 matches 7 bases. Germline V CDR1 and CDR2: MNHEY, SVGAGI. V lost 3 bases, J lost 9 bases, and 13 bases stayed unmatched. This CDR3 has 15 amino acids. DNA for the CDR3: TGTGCCAGCAGTTATAGGGAGGGGGCCCTTAGAAAAGCTTTCTTT. The encoded protein is CASSYREGALRKAFF.

This clone was observed once. The V gene is TRBV4-2, the J gene TRBJ1-3, with D perhaps TRBD1 (5 bases). This CDR3 has 16 amino acids. Per the germline V gene, CDR1 is LGHNA and CDR2 is YNFKEQ. Between the trimmed V and J ends, which lost 0 bases and 0 bases, there was a span of 9 bases. The CDR3 sequence: CASSQDSGFSGNTIYF. For the CDR3, the DNA is TGTGCCAGCAGCCAAGATTCAGGGTTCTCTGGAAACACCATATATTTT.

This clone was observed a handful of times. This chain uses TRBV4-1 with TRBJ1-5; D uncertain. From germline, CDR1 is MGHRA and CDR2 YSYEKL. The CDR3 runs 15 residues. Trimming took off 4 bases at V and 2 bases at J, with 12 bases between the two ends. The CDR3 DNA follows: TGCGCCAGCAGCCCTGGAGGACGGGGCAATCAGCCCCAGCATTTT. Translation: CASSPGGRGNQPQHF.

The chain is built from TRBV5-1 and TRBJ2-5, with 8 bases matching TRBD2. Looked up from germline, CDR1 is SGHRS and CDR2 is YFSETQ. Trimming removed 7 bases from V and 1 base from J; junction bases left unmatched: 12. This CDR3 comprises 16 residues. The CDR3 sequence is CASLPGGGSFQETQYF. DNA of the CDR3: TGCGCCAGCCTGCCTGGCGGGGGGAGCTTCCAAGAGACCCAGTACTTC. Complete variable domain (other parts from reference TRBV5-1 and TRBJ2-5): KAGVTQTPRYLIKTRGQQVTLSCSPISGHRSVSWYQQTPGQGLQFLFEYFSETQRNKGNFPGRFSGRQFSNSRSEMNVSTLELGDSALYLCASLPGGGSFQETQYFGPGTRLLVL.

The chain recombines TRBV13 with TRBJ2-5; 7 bases match TRBD1. The CDR3 length is 13 residues. Per germline, CDR1 PRHDT and CDR2 FYEKMQ (reference sequence). Losses at the gene ends were 4 bases for V and 4 bases for J; bases not matched to a gene: 3. The CDR3 DNA reads TGTGCCAGCAGCTACAGGGGAGTAGAGACCCAGTACTTC. Amino acids: CASSYRGVETQYF. The variable domain in full, with the rest retrieved from reference TRBV13 and TRBJ2-5, is AAGVIQSPRHLIKEKRETATLKCYPIPRHDTVYWYQQGPGQDPQFLISFYEKMQSDKGSIPDRFSAQQFSDYHSELNMSSLELGDSALYFCASSYRGVETQYFGPGTRLLVL.

This clone was counted between two and nine times. The J gene is TRBJ2-5, the V gene TRBV6-1; 9 bases line up with TRBD2. Germline V gives CDR1 MNHNS, CDR2 SASEGT. Germline trimming cut 0 bases from V and 1 base from J; bases unmatched to any gene: 0. This CDR3 spans 15 amino acids. The CDR3 DNA reads TGTGCCAGCAGTGAAGCAGCGGGGGGCCAAGAGACCCAGTACTTC. Protein sequence: CASSEAAGGQETQYF.

V usage is TRBV5-4 and J usage is TRBJ2-1; weak D call: TRBD2 (6 bases). The CDR3 consists of 17 residues. V was cut by 4 bases and J by 0 bases, with 17 bases left in between. The germline gives CDR1 SGHNT, CDR2 YYREEE (reference sequence). The CDR3 loop reads CASSPTGGGTSYNEQFF. CDR3 sequence (DNA): TGTGCCAGCAGCCCAACGGGTGGAGGGACCTCCTACAATGAGCAGTTCTTC.

The J gene is TRBJ1-2, the V gene TRBV30; D ambiguous. Per germline, CDR1 GTSNPN and CDR2 SVGIG (reference sequence). V gave up 0 bases and J gave up 4 bases, with 9 bases separating them. CDR3 length: 13 residues. CDR3 nucleotides: TGTGCCTGGAGTGTGTTGCTGAGCTATGGCTACACCTTC. Protein product: CAWSVLLSYGYTF.

This clone was observed a handful of times. The J gene is TRBJ2-2, the V gene TRBV27; D remains unclear. Germline V gene data show CDR1 as MNHEY and CDR2 as SMNVEV (reference sequence). Trimming removed 5 bases at V and 8 bases at J, with 9 bases between. The CDR3 runs 12 residues. The CDR3 coding sequence is TGTGCCAGCAGTCTTCCACTGGGGGAGCTGTTTTTT. Residues: CASSLPLGELFF.

CDR3 sequence: CASSSNRDRVNTIYF. The CDR3 DNA reads TGTGCCAGCAGTTCGAACCGGGACAGAGTAAACACCATATATTTT. This rearrangement joins TRBV11-3 to TRBJ1-3; 7 bases match TRBD1. The CDR3 is made up of 15 amino acids. After removal of 6 bases from V and 6 bases from J, the junction contained 11 bases not matched to a gene. CDR1 is SGHNT, CDR2 YENEEA, per germline.

This chain links TRBV27 with TRBJ2-7; D perhaps matches TRBD1 (6 bases). The CDR3 contains 14 residues. Trimming stripped 7 bases from V and 2 bases from J, with 15 bases between. CDR1 MNHEY and CDR2 SMNVEV come from the germline V gene (reference sequence). The CDR3 sequence is CASTQGYKPYEQYF. Here the CDR3 DNA reads TGTGCCAGCACGCAGGGGTATAAGCCCTACGAGCAGTACTTC.

The gene calls are TRBV7-7 and TRBJ2-3; D is possibly TRBD2 (6 bases). The CDR3 spans 15 residues. Germline CDR1 reads SSHAT; CDR2 reads FNYEAQ (reference sequence). V shed 4 bases and J shed 0 bases, with 11 bases lying between them. CDR3 nucleotides: TGTGCCAGCAGCTCGGGACTTCTAAGCACAGATACGCAGTATTTT. It is translated as CASSSGLLSTDTQYF.

V usage is TRBV7-2 and J usage is TRBJ2-2, with a weak D call TRBD1 (5 bases). V was clipped by 4 bases and J by 6 bases, with 15 bases between them. This CDR3 comprises 15 residues. Germline V CDR1 and CDR2: SGHTA, FQGNSA. CDR3 in amino acids: CASSSPSGSPGELFF. The CDR3 DNA follows: TGTGCCAGCAGCTCACCCTCAGGGTCCCCCGGGGAGCTGTTTTTT.

This clone has a single count. The CDR3 here is CASSEYNRMNTEAFF. As DNA, the CDR3 is TGTGCCAGCAGTGAATATAACAGAATGAACACTGAAGCTTTCTTT. V gene TRBV6-1 combines with J gene TRBJ1-1; the D is unclear. V was trimmed by 2 bases and J by 0 bases, leaving 10 bases between them. Looked up from germline, CDR1 is MNHNS and CDR2 is SASEGT. This CDR3 has 15 amino acids.

As regards this clone: At one end, the junction sequence differs from germline, possibly due to a read error. The CDR3 reads CASSLDLGTEAFF. Written as DNA, the CDR3 is TGTGCTAGCAGCTTAGACTTGGGCACTGAAGCTTTCTTT. The V and J genes are TRBV7-7 and TRBJ1-1; no clear D gene. The length of the CDR3 is 13 residues. Germline CDR1 reads SSHAT; CDR2 reads FNYEAQ (reference sequence).

The chain employs TRBV5-6 and TRBJ2-7; D may correspond to TRBD1 or TRBD2 (5 bases each). The CDR3 extends over 15 amino acids. Per the germline V gene, CDR1 is SGHDT and CDR2 is YYEEEE. Deletions cut 6 bases from V and 0 bases from J, with 16 bases between. The DNA for the CDR3 is TGTGCCAGCACCCTAGGTTCGGGGCACTCCTACGAGCAGTACTTC. As protein: CASTLGSGHSYEQYF. Variable domain in full (rest from reference TRBV5-6 and TRBJ2-7): DAGVTQSPTHLIKTRGQQVTLRCSPKSGHDTVSWYQQALGQGPQFIFQYYEEEERQRGNFPDRFSGHQFPNYSSELNVNALLLGDSALYLCASTLGSGHSYEQYFGPGTRLTVT.